This entry is about one TCR beta chain. This entry is derived from a study of blood T cell repertoires in COVID-19. Trimming shortened V by 1 base and J by 8 bases, and 7 bases separated the two germline ends. The CDR3 spans 12 residues. Germline values: CDR1 SGHRS, CDR2 YFSETQ. Here immunoSEQ multiplex PCR was the method, and the copy in TCRdb shows in-frame clones only, minus some. The table records over 200,000 clones, nearly 90% of them present only once. The sample consisted of PBMCs or T cells enriched from blood (not recorded which). V gene TRBV5-1 combines with J gene TRBJ2-1; unclear D gene. This sequence originates from a man aged 30-40 years who had been exposed to COVID-19. The chain's CDR3 is CASSLNRDEQFF. The CDR3 nucleotides read TGCGCCAGCAGCTTGAACAGAGATGAGCAGTTCTTC.